This T cell receptor (beta chain) was identified during a study of cytomegalovirus exposure and HLA in healthy donors. PCR used 60 Vbeta primers and 13 Jbeta primers. TCRdb's copy holds only in-frame clones and misses some; the assay was immunoSEQ multiplex PCR. The table records about 150,000 clones, 80% of them present only once. Source material: PBMCs. The origin of this receptor is a woman in her thirties or forties in good health and CMV-seropositive.

CDR3 coding DNA: TGTGCCAGCAGGACCGGTGGGGCCGTCTATGGCTACACCTTC. Translating it yields CASRTGGAVYGYTF. The V gene is TRBV6-6, the J gene TRBJ1-2; D may be TRBD1 (5 bases). V lost 6 bases to trimming and J lost 4 bases, with 15 bases between them. Germline V gene data show CDR1 as MNHNY and CDR2 as SVGAGI (reference sequence). This CDR3 contains 14 residues.